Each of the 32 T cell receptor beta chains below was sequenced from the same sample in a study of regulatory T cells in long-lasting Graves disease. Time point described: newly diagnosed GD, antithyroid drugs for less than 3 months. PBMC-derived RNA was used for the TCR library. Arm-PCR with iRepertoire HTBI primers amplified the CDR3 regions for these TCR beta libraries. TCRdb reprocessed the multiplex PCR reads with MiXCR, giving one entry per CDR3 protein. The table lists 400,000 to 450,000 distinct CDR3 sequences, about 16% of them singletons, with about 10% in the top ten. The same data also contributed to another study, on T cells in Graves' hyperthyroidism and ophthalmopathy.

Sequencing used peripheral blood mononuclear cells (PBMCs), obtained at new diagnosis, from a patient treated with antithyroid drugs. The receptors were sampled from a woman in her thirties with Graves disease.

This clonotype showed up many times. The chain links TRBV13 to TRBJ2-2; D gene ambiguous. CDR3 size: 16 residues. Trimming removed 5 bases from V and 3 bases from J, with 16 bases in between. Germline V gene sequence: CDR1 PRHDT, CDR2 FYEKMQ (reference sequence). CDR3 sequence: CASSPRPVPDTGELFF. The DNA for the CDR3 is TGTGCCAGCAGCCCTCGCCCCGTACCCGACACCGGGGAGCTGTTTTTT.

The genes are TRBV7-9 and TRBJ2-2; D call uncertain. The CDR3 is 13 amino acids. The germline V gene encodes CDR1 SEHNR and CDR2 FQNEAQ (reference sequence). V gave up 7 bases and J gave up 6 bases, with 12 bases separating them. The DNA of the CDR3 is TGTGCCAGCAACTCCTATACAGCCGGGGAGCTGTTTTTT. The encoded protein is CASNSYTAGELFF.

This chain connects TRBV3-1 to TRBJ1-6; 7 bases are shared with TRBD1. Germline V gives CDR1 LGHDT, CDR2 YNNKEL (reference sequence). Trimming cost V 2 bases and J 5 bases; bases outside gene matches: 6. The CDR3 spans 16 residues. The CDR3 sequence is CASSQSPGQHNSPLHF. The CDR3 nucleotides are TGTGCCAGCAGCCAAAGCCCGGGACAGCATAATTCACCCCTCCACTTT.

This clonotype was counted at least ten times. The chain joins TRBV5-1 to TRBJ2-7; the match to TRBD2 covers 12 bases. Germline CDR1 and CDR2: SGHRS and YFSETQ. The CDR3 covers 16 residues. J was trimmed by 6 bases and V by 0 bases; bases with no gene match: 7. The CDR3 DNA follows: TGCGCCAGCAGCTTGGGTCTAGCGGGAGGGATGGGCGAGCAGTACTTC. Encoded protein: CASSLGLAGGMGEQYF.

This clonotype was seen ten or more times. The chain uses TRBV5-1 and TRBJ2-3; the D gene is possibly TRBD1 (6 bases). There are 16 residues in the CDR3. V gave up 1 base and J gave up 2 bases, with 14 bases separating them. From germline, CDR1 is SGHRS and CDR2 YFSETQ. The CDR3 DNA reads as TGCGCCAGCAGCTTGCCAGGGGAGCCTGCCACAGATACGCAGTATTTT. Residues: CASSLPGEPATDTQYF.

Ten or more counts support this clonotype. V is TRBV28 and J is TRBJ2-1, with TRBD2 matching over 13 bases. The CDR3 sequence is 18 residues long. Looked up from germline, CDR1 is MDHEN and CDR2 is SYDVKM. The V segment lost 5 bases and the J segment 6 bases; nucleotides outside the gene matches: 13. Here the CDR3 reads CASSPGLAGDRGVNEQFF. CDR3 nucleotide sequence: TGTGCCAGCAGTCCTGGACTAGCGGGAGATCGTGGGGTCAATGAGCAGTTCTTC.

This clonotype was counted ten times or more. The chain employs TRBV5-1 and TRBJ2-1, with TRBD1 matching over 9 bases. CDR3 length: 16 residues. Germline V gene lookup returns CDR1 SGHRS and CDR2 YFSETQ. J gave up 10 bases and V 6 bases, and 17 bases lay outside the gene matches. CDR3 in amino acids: CASTPFAGQGFGEQFF. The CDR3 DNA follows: TGCGCCAGCACCCCGTTCGCGGGACAGGGTTTTGGAGAGCAGTTCTTC. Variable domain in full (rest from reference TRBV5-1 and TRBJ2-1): KAGVTQTPRYLIKTRGQQVTLSCSPISGHRSVSWYQQTPGQGLQFLFEYFSETQRNKGNFPGRFSGRQFSNSRSEMNVSTLELGDSALYLCASTPFAGQGFGEQFFGPGTRLTVL.

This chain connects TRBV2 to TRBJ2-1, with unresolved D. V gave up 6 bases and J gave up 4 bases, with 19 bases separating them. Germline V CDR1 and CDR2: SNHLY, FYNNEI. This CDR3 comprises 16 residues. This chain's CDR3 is CASSPGVANTYNEQFF. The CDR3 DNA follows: TGTGCCAGCAGCCCTGGGGTGGCGAACACTTACAATGAGCAGTTCTTC.

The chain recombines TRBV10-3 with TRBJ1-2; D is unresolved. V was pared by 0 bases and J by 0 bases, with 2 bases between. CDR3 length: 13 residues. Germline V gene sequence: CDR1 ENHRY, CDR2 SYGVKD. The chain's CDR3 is CAISESTNYGYTF. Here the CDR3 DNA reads TGTGCCATCAGTGAGTCCACTAACTATGGCTACACCTTC.

The CDR3 here is CASSETSGNNEQFF. In nucleotides, the CDR3 is TGTGCCAGCAGTGAGACTAGCGGTAACAATGAGCAGTTCTTC. The chain combines TRBV28 with TRBJ2-1; the match to TRBD2 covers 9 bases. The CDR3 extends over 14 amino acids. Germline V gene lookup returns CDR1 MDHEN and CDR2 SYDVKM. Germline trimming cut 5 bases from V and 5 bases from J; bases unmatched to any gene: 4.

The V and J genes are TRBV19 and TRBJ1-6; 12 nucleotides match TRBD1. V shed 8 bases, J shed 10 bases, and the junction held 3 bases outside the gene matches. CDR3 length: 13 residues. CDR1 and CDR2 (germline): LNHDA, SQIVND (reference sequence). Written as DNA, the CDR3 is TGTGCCAGTGCCGGGACAGGGGGCTCACCCCTCCACTTT. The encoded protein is CASAGTGGSPLHF.

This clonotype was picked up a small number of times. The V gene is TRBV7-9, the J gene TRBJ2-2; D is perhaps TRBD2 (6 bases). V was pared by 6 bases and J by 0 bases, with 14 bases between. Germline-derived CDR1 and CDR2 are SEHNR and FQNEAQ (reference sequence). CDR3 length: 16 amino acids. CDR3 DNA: TGTGCCAGCAGGGGGACTTCACTCGCGAACACCGGGGAGCTGTTTTTT. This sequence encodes CASRGTSLANTGELFF.

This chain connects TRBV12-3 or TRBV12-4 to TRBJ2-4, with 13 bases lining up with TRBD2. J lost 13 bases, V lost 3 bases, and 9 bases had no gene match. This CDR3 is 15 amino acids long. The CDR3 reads CASSFGTSGKNEQYF. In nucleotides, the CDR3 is TGTGCCAGCAGTTTCGGGACTAGCGGGAAAAATGAGCAGTACTTC.

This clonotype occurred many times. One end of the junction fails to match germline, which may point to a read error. The CDR3 here is CASSSSGNTDTQYF. The CDR3 nucleotides read TGTGCCAGCAGCTCTAGCGGGAACACAGATACGCAGTATTTT. The V gene is TRBV5-1, the J gene TRBJ2-3; 9 bases line up with TRBD2. The V gene's germline CDR1 is SGHRS and CDR2 YFSETQ. CDR3 length: 14 residues.

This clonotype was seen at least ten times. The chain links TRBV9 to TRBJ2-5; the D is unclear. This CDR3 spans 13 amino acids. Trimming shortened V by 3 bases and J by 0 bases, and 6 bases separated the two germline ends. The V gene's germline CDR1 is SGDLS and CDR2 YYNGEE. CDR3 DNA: TGTGCCAGCAGCGGGGCGTACCAAGAGACCCAGTACTTC. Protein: CASSGAYQETQYF.

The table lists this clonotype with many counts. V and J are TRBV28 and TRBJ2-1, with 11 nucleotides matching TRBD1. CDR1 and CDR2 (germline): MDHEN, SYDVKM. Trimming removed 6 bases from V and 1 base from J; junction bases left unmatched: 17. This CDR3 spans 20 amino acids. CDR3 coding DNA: TGTGCCAGCAGCCGTGGGACAGGGGGACCAGCCGGGACTTCCTACAATGAGCAGTTCTTC. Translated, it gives CASSRGTGGPAGTSYNEQFF.

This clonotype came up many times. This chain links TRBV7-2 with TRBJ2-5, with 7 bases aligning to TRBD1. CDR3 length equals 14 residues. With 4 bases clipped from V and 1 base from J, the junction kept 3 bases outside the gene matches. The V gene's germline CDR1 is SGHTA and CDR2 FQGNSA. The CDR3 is CASSSTGIQETQYF. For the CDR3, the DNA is TGTGCCAGCAGCTCGACAGGGATCCAAGAGACCCAGTACTTC. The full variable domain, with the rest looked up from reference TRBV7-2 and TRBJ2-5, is GAGVSQSPSNKVTEKGKDVELRCDPISGHTALYWYRQSLGQGLEFLIYFQGNSAPDKSGLPSDRFSAERTGGSVSTLTIQRTQQEDSAVYLCASSSTGIQETQYFGPGTRLLVL.

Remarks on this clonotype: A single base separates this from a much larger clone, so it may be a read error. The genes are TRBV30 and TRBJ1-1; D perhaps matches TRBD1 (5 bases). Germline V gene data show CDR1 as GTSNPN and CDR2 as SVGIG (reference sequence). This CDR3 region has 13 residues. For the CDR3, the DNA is TGTGTCTGGGGCGGGCAGTTGAACACTGAAGCTTTCTTT. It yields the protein CVWGGQLNTEAFF. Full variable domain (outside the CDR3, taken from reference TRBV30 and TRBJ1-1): SQTIHQWPATLVQPVGSPLSLECTVEGTSNPNLYWYRQAAGRGLQLLFYSVGIGQISSEVPQNLSASRPQDRQFILSSKKLLLSDSGFYLCVWGGQLNTEAFFGQGTRLTVV.

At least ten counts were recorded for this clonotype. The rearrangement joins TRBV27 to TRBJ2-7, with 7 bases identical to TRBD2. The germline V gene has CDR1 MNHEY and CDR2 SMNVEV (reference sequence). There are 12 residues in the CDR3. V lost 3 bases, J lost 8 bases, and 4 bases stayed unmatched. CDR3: CASSLGAGKQYF. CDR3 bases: TGTGCCAGCAGTTTGGGAGCGGGAAAGCAGTACTTC.

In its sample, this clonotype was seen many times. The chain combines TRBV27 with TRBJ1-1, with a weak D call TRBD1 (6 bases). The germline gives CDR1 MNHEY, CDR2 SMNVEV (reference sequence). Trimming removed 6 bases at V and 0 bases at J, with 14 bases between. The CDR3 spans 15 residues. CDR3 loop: CASSPGAQMNTEAFF. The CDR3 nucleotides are TGTGCCAGCAGCCCAGGGGCCCAGATGAACACTGAAGCTTTCTTT.

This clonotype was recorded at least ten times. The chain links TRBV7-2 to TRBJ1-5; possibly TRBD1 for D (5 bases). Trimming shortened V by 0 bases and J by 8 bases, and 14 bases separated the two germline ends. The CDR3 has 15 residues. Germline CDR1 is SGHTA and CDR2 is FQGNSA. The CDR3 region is CASSLALGREKPQHF. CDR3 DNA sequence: TGTGCCAGCAGCTTAGCGCTCGGCAGGGAAAAGCCCCAGCATTTT.

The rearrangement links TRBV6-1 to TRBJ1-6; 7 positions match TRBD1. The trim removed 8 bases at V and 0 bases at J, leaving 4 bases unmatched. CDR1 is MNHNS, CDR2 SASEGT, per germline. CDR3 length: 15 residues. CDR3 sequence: CASDRESSYNSPLHF. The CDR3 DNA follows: TGTGCCAGCGACAGGGAGAGCTCCTATAATTCACCCCTCCACTTT.

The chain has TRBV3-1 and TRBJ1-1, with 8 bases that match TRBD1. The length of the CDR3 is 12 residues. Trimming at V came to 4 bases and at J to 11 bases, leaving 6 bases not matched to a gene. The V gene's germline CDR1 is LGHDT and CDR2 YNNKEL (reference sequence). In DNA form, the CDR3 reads TGTGCCAGCAGCCTCCGACAGGGGTGGGCTTTCTTT. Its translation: CASSLRQGWAFF.

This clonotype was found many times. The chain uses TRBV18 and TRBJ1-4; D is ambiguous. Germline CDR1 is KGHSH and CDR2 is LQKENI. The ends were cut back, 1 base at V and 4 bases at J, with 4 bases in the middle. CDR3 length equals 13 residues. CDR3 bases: TGTGCCAGCTCACCACAGCGTAATGAAAAACTGTTTTTT. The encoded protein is CASSPQRNEKLFF. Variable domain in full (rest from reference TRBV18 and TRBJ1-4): NAGVMQNPRHLVRRRGQEARLRCSPMKGHSHVYWYRQLPEEGLKFMVYLQKENIIDESGMPKERFSAEFPKEGPSILRIQQVVRGDSAAYFCASSPQRNEKLFFGSGTQLSVL.

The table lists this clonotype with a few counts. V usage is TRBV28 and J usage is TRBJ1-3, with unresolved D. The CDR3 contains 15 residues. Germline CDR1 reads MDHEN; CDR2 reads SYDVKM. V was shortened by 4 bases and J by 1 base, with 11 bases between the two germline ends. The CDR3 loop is CASSSSSWSGNTIYF. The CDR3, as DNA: TGTGCCAGCAGTTCAAGTTCATGGTCTGGAAACACCATATATTTT.

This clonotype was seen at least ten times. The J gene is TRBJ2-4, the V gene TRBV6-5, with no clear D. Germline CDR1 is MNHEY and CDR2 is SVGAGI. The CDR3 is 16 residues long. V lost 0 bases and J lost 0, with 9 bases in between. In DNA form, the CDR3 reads TGTGCCAGCAGTTACTCGGGCTCCCTAGCCAAAAACATTCAGTACTTC. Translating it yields CASSYSGSLAKNIQYF.

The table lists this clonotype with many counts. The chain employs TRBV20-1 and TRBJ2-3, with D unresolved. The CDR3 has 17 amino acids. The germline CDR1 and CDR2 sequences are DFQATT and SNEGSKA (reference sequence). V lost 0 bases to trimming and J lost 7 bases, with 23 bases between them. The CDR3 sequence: CSARDGIDAGPSYTQYF. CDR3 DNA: TGCAGTGCTAGAGATGGTATAGATGCAGGACCCTCATATACGCAGTATTTT.

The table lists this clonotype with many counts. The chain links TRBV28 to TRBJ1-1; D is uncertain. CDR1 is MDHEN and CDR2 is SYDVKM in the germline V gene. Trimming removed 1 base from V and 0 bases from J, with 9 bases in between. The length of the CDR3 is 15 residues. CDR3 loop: CASSLSTAVNTEAFF. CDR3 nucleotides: TGTGCCAGCAGTTTATCTACAGCTGTGAACACTGAAGCTTTCTTT.

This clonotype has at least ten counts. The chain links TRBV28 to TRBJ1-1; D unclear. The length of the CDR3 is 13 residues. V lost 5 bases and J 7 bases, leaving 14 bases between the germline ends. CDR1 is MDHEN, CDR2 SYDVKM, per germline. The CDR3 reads CASSQRRISEAFF. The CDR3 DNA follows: TGTGCCAGCAGTCAAAGAAGGATCAGTGAAGCTTTCTTT.

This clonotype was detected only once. The CDR3 region has the DNA TGTGCCAGCGCCGTCCAGCGGGCGCCCCCGTTTAATGAGCAGTTCTTC. It encodes CASAVQRAPPFNEQFF. V usage is TRBV28 and J usage is TRBJ2-1, with D possibly TRBD2 on 6 matching bases. Germline values: CDR1 MDHEN, CDR2 SYDVKM. V was pared by 8 bases and J by 7 bases, with 24 bases between. This CDR3 is 16 amino acids long.

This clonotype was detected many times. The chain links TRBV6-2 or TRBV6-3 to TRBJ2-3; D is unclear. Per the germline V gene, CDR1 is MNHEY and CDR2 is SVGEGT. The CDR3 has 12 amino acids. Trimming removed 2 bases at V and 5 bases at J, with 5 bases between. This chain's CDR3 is CASSYSRDTQYF. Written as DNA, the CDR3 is TGTGCCAGCAGTTACAGTAGAGATACGCAGTATTTT.

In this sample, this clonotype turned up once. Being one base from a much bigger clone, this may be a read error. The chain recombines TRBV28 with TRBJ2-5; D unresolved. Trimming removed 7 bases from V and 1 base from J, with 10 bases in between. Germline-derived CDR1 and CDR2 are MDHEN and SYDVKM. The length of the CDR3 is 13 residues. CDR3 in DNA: TGTGCCAGCAATGGGTGGCCCCAAGAGACCCAGTACTTC. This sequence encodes CASNGWPQETQYF.